The rows below give T cell receptor beta chains drawn from one sample of a study of CD8 T cells in Susac syndrome. Each CDR3 protein gets one entry after TCRdb re-called the immunoSEQ multiplex PCR reads with MiXCR. The sample has under 200,000 distinct CDR3 sequences, 85% to 95% seen once. Source material: CD8+ T cells from PBMCs. These receptors all come from a human donor with multiple sclerosis. Each CDR3 is given with its conserved first and last residue. Fields, in order: D gene, clone size, J gene, V gene, CDR3 length, CDR3 protein, CDR3 DNA. D genes are given only for firm matches. Clone size, where shown, is once, few, many, or a class for clones that have expanded.

>.|.|TRBJ2-6|TRBV6-4|14
CASSASSGANVLTF
TGTGCCAGCAGTGCTAGCTCTGGGGCCAACGTCCTGACTTTC
>.|.|TRBJ2-3|TRBV27|16
CASSHPLGGGTDTQYF
TGTGCCAGCAGTCACCCCCTCGGGGGAGGCACAGATACGCAGTATTTT
>.|.|TRBJ2-1|TRBV4-1|14
CASSPTTDYNEQFF
TGCGCCAGCAGCCCAACGACAGACTACAATGAGCAGTTCTTC
>.|.|TRBJ2-2|TRBV29-1|13
CSVDSWDGGELFF
TGCAGCGTTGATTCGTGGGATGGCGGGGAGCTGTTTTTT
>.|.|TRBJ2-1|TRBV18|13
CASSPRPYNEQFF
TGTGCCAGCTCACCAAGACCCTACAATGAGCAGTTCTTC
>TRBD2|.|TRBJ2-7|TRBV29-1|12
CSVPRGDYEQYF
TGCAGCGTCCCCCGGGGGGATTACGAGCAGTACTTC
>TRBD1|.|TRBJ2-1|TRBV29-1|12
CSVQTGGYEQHF
TGCAGCGTCCAGACAGGGGGTTACGAGCAGCACTTC
>.|.|TRBJ2-1|TRBV25-1|16
CASSELRVSSYNEQFF
TGTGCCAGCAGTGAATTGCGGGTGAGCTCCTACAATGAGCAGTTCTTC
>.|.|TRBJ2-1|TRBV29-1|13
CSGMRSGGNEQFF
TGCAGCGGGATGAGGAGCGGAGGCAATGAGCAGTTCTTC
>.|.|TRBJ2-1|TRBV29-1|12
CSVGGSYNEQFF
TGCAGCGTTGGGGGCAGCTACAATGAGCAGTTCTTC
>.|.|TRBJ2-1|TRBV24-1|14
CATSESGSGNEQFF
TGTGCCACCAGTGAGAGTGGTAGCGGCAATGAGCAGTTCTTC
>.|.|TRBJ2-7|TRBV3-1|12
CASSQDPYEQYF
TGTGCCAGCAGCCAAGATCCTTACGAGCAGTACTTC
>TRBD1|.|TRBJ1-5|TRBV27|15
CASSPVGQGVQPQHF
TGTGCCAGCAGTCCGGTGGGACAGGGGGTTCAGCCCCAGCATTTT
>.|.|TRBJ2-2|TRBV20-1|14
CSARDRGRTGELFF
TGCAGTGCTAGAGATCGTGGTCGTACCGGGGAGCTGTTTTTT
>TRBD2|.|TRBJ2-7|TRBV20-1|17
CSALTHSGTSEIYEQYF
TGCAGTGCCTTAACTCACTCCGGGACTAGCGAGATCTACGAGCAGTACTTC
>.|.|TRBJ2-1|TRBV5-1|14
CASSFSPTYNEQFF
TGCGCCAGCAGCTTTTCCCCAACCTACAATGAGCAGTTCTTC
>.|.|TRBJ1-2|TRBV29-1|11
CSVGSRDGYTF
TGCAGCGTTGGATCAAGGGACGGCTACACCTTC
>TRBD2|.|TRBJ2-1|TRBV2|15
CASRTLSGSPYEQFF
TGTGCCAGCAGGACGCTAAGCGGGAGCCCCTATGAGCAGTTCTTC
>.|.|TRBJ1-5|TRBV2|14
CASSEGDSNQPQHF
TGTGCCAGCAGTGAGGGAGATAGCAATCAGCCCCAGCATTTT
>.|.|TRBJ2-7|TRBV7-9|12
CASSTGPYEQYF
TGTGCCAGTTCCACAGGTCCCTACGAGCAGTACTTC
>TRBD1|.|TRBJ2-7|TRBV5-1|15
CASSSGTGIVYEQYF
TGCGCCAGCAGCTCCGGGACAGGGATTGTGTACGAGCAGTACTTC
>.|.|TRBJ2-7|TRBV12-3/TRBV12-4|16
CASSKSGLPFGYEQYF
TGTGCCAGCAGCAAATCGGGACTCCCATTCGGCTACGAGCAGTACTTC
>TRBD2|.|TRBJ2-1|TRBV12-3/TRBV12-4|16
CASTPPGLARYNEQFF
TGTGCCAGCACCCCCCCGGGACTAGCCCGATACAATGAGCAGTTCTTC
>.|.|TRBJ2-7|TRBV2|12
CASRGISYEQYF
TGTGCCAGCAGGGGGATTTCCTACGAGCAGTACTTC
>.|.|TRBJ1-5|TRBV25-1|14
CASSSGRVGQPQHF
TGTGCCAGCAGTTCGGGCCGGGTAGGTCAGCCCCAGCATTTT
>TRBD2|few|TRBJ2-7|TRBV29-1|13
CSATSGRAYEQYF
TGCAGCGCTACTAGCGGGAGGGCATACGAGCAGTACTTC
>.|.|TRBJ2-7|TRBV5-4|13
CASSNFGENEQYF
TGTGCCAGCAGCAATTTCGGGGAGAACGAGCAGTACTTC
>TRBD2|.|TRBJ2-2|TRBV20-1|16
CSARSERGANTGELFF
TGCAGTGCCCGGAGTGAGCGGGGGGCTAACACCGGGGAGCTGTTTTTT
>.|.|TRBJ2-3|TRBV19|13
CASSGRQADTQYF
TGTGCCAGTAGTGGGAGACAGGCAGATACGCAGTATTTT
>TRBD2|.|TRBJ2-3|TRBV24-1|16
CATSDGTSGLTDTQYF
TGTGCCACCAGTGATGGGACTAGCGGACTCACAGATACGCAGTATTTT
>.|.|TRBJ2-3|TRBV27|13
CASSLSLGDTQYF
TGTGCCAGCAGTTTATCATTGGGGGATACGCAGTATTTT
>.|.|TRBJ1-1|TRBV6-5|16
CASSYSLSGVNTEAFF
TGTGCCAGCAGTTACTCTTTGTCCGGGGTAAACACTGAAGCTTTCTTT
>TRBD1|.|TRBJ2-7|TRBV29-1|14
CSVTGTGNSYEQYF
TGCAGCGTGACCGGGACAGGGAACTCCTACGAGCAGTACTTC
>.|.|TRBJ1-1|TRBV4-1|14
CASSQEGGNTEAFF
TGCGCCAGCAGCCAAGAGGGCGGGAACACTGAAGCTTTCTTT
>.|.|TRBJ2-7|TRBV20-1|16
CSAPLKTGILSYEQYF
TGCAGTGCTCCTCTCAAGACAGGCATCCTCTCCTACGAGCAGTACTTC
>.|.|TRBJ2-7|TRBV7-8|16
CASSLGLDRLSYEQYF
TGTGCCAGCAGCTTAGGTTTAGACAGGTTATCCTACGAGCAGTACTTC
>TRBD2|once|TRBJ2-1|TRBV3-1|15
CASSQSLSGGNEQFF
TGTGCCAGCAGCCAGAGCCTTAGCGGGGGGAATGAGCAGTTCTTC
>.|.|TRBJ2-4|TRBV27|17
CASSLSHRSLTKNIQYF
TGTGCCAGCAGTTTATCGCACCGGTCTCTTACCAAAAACATTCAGTACTTC
>.|.|TRBJ1-1|TRBV15|13
CATSRVARAEAFF
TGTGCCACCAGCAGAGTGGCGCGAGCGGAAGCTTTCTTT
>TRBD1|.|TRBJ2-7|TRBV15|15
CATSTGDRVTYEQYF
TGTGCCACCAGCACGGGGGACAGGGTAACCTACGAGCAGTACTTC
>TRBD1|.|TRBJ1-2|TRBV27|14
CASSDLQGVYGYTF
TGTGCCAGCAGTGACCTACAGGGGGTCTATGGCTACACCTTC